The TCR beta chain under discussion was sequenced for a study of T cell repertoires in cytomegalovirus infection (dated by TCRdb to between 2018 and 2021). Concerning the study at large: Because public TCR beta signatures pointed to carriage of CMV infection together with the matching HLA type, the HLA type of each donor mattered for the analysis. Results the study describes overall, beyond this receptor: Carriers of CMV infection plus the relevant HLA type were discriminated by the cumulative frequency of public TCR beta family members in the study cohort and in an independent 352-donor cohort. The ex vivo response was dominated by HLA-C-restricted CMV-specific TCR beta clonotypes, which also provided the single most frequent clonotype in two of eight donors.

Data came from an Illumina HiSeq 1500. TCRdb reprocessing: public reads trimmed at Q25 with fastp, clones called with MiXCR, in-frame beta chains kept. CDR3 protein duplicates are merged, each entry listing the most common genes and DNA. The sample table holds about 360,000 distinct CDR3 sequences, of which roughly 20% were seen once. The leading ten clones occupy 8.7% of the sample. This clonotype was found a few times. There is no known antigen for this receptor. Within one base of it there is no much larger clone, and no base qualities were kept. V drops 8 bases and J drops 4 bases, leaving 9 bases in between. CDR1 and CDR2 (WSHSY, SAAADI) derive from the germline V gene. The CDR3 holds 12 amino acids from the cysteine to the phenylalanine. The kept DNA is CDR3 alone, 36 bases in frame from the first base.

The receptor was derived from a human donor in good health (CMV status not recorded). Some clones in this sample may be carry-over from other donors' samples. Sequencing input: PBMCs. This sequence uses TRBV10-2 and TRBJ2-1; the D gene is perhaps TRBD2, on 5 matching bases. DNA sequence: TGCGCCAGCGGAACGGGGTACAATGAGCAGTTCTTC. The resulting protein is CASGTGYNEQFF.